The sequence of this T cell receptor (beta chain) was determined in a study of T cells in localized non-small cell lung cancer. Sequencing used immunoSEQ multiplex PCR; TCRdb keeps in-frame clones, though not all of them. The repertoire holds roughly 28,000 clones, with about nine tenths as singletons. The sample was peripheral blood, taken before any cancer treatment. Receptors were obtained from a male donor at least 60 years old with stage I lung adenocarcinoma.

Only a few counts were recorded for this clone. This rearrangement joins TRBV2 to TRBJ1-5; 7 nucleotides line up with TRBD1. Per the germline V gene, CDR1 is SNHLY and CDR2 is FYNNEI. CDR3 length equals 14 residues. Trimming took 8 bases from V and 3 from J; bases not matched to a gene: 7. The CDR3 spells CASCRQGNNQPQHF. For the CDR3, the DNA is TGTGCCAGCTGTCGACAGGGCAACAATCAGCCCCAGCATTTT.